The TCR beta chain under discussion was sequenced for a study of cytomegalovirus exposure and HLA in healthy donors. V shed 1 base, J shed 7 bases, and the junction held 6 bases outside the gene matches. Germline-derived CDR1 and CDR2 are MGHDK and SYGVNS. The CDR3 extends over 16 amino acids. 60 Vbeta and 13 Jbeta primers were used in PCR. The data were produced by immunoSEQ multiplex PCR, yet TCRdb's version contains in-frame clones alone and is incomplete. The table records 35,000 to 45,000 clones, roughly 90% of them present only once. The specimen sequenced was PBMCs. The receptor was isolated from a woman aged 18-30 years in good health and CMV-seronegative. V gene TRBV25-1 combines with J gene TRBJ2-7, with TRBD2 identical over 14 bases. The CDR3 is CASSELGLAGAKEQYF. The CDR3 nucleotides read TGTGCCAGCAGTGAATTGGGACTAGCGGGAGCCAAGGAGCAGTACTTC.